The 16 T cell receptor beta chains below all came from one sample that was sequenced in a study of T cells in Graves' hyperthyroidism and ophthalmopathy. RNA transcripts yielded amplified TCR beta CDR3 regions. Researchers ran a first-round RT-PCR on the TCR CDR3 using the HTBI primer set. MiXCR, applied by TCRdb to the multiplex PCR reads, yields one record per CDR3 protein. The table has some 600,000 distinct CDR3 sequences, around 14% seen once. Sequencing was carried out using blood. These receptor sequences come from a woman aged 25 to 39 with Graves' hyperthyroidism that later progressed to Graves' ophthalmopathy.

V gene TRBV7-3 combines with J gene TRBJ2-7; D is uncertain. Trimming removed 1 base at V and 5 bases at J, with 12 bases between. The CDR3 is made up of 14 amino acids. Looked up from germline, CDR1 is SGHTA and CDR2 is FQGTGA. DNA for the CDR3: TGTGCCAGCAGCTTAATAGGATATTCGAACGAGCAGTACTTC. This sequence encodes CASSLIGYSNEQYF.

The chain carries TRBV3-1 and TRBJ1-6; D is unclear. Trimming stripped 0 bases from V and 0 bases from J, with 12 bases between. CDR3 length equals 18 residues. Germline V lookup: CDR1 LGHDT, CDR2 YNNKEL (reference sequence). The CDR3 sequence is CASSQDRLLNSYNSPLHF. The CDR3, as DNA: TGTGCCAGCAGCCAAGACAGGCTCCTTAACTCCTATAATTCACCCCTCCACTTT.

This clonotype was seen many times. The chain has TRBV27 and TRBJ1-5; D is possibly TRBD1 (6 bases). Germline CDR1 and CDR2: MNHEY and SMNVEV (reference sequence). The CDR3 totals 15 residues. V lost 4 bases to trimming and J lost 2 bases, with 12 bases between them. The CDR3 region has the DNA TGTGCCAGCAGTTCACAGGGCACCGGCAATCAGCCCCAGCATTTT. Protein: CASSSQGTGNQPQHF.

By share, this clonotype ranks as medium-sized. V and J are TRBV2 and TRBJ2-1; D possibly corresponds to TRBD2 (5 bases). Germline CDR1 reads SNHLY; CDR2 reads FYNNEI. Trimming stripped 6 bases from V and 7 bases from J, with 10 bases between. This CDR3 has 12 residues. The CDR3 sequence: CASRRAGNEQFF. DNA for the CDR3: TGTGCCAGCAGGAGGGCCGGGAATGAGCAGTTCTTC.

The chain is built from TRBV27 and TRBJ2-7, with 9 nucleotides matching TRBD1. Looked up from germline, CDR1 is MNHEY and CDR2 is SMNVEV (reference sequence). Trimming at V came to 5 bases and at J to 6 bases, leaving 8 bases not matched to a gene. The CDR3 contains 14 residues. This CDR3 is CASSPSTGGIEQYF. CDR3 bases: TGTGCCAGCAGTCCGAGTACAGGGGGCATCGAGCAGTACTTC.

In its sample, this clonotype was seen a few times. The genes are TRBV3-1 and TRBJ2-2; 15 positions agree with TRBD2. The CDR3 totals 19 residues. V lost 4 bases, J lost 7 bases, and 13 bases stayed unmatched. Germline loops: CDR1 LGHDT, CDR2 YNNKEL (reference sequence). As DNA, the CDR3 is TGTGCCAGCAGCCGGAAAACCATTGGACTAGCGGGAGGGCACGGGGAGCTGTTTTTT. It is translated as CASSRKTIGLAGGHGELFF.

This clonotype was found many times. CDR3 DNA: TGTGCCAGCAGTTTAGGGCGGGGAAGGGTTGGGGAGACCCAGTACTTC. Encoded protein: CASSLGRGRVGETQYF. The chain uses TRBV12-3 or TRBV12-4 and TRBJ2-5; D possibly corresponds to TRBD2 (6 bases). CDR3 length: 16 amino acids. The V end was cut by 1 base, the J end by 5 bases, with 17 bases between.

The V call is TRBV6-5, the J call TRBJ1-5, with TRBD1 as a possible D gene (5 bases). The CDR3 is 14 residues long. Trimming took 2 bases from V and 5 from J, leaving 10 bases between them. The germline V gene encodes CDR1 MNHEY and CDR2 SVGAGI. DNA for the CDR3: TGTGCCAGCAGTTACCGACAGTCGGATCAGCCCCAGCATTTT. Protein product: CASSYRQSDQPQHF.

Notes on this clonotype: A much bigger clone sits one base away, suggesting this may be a read error. The V and J genes are TRBV13 and TRBJ1-3, with TRBD1 identical over 9 bases. Germline values: CDR1 PRHDT, CDR2 FYEKMQ (reference sequence). V lost 5 bases to trimming and J lost 3 bases; unmatched junction nucleotides: 5. CDR3 length equals 15 residues. CDR3 coding DNA: TGTGCCAGCAGCGTACAGGGGGCTGTTGGAAACACCATATATTTT. Translating gives CASSVQGAVGNTIYF. Full variable domain (outside the CDR3, taken from reference TRBV13 and TRBJ1-3): AAGVIQSPRHLIKEKRETATLKCYPIPRHDTVYWYQQGPGQDPQFLISFYEKMQSDKGSIPDRFSAQQFSDYHSELNMSSLELGDSALYFCASSVQGAVGNTIYFGEGSWLTVV.

There are many counts of this clonotype. CDR3 nucleotide sequence: TGTGCCAGCAGCTTGGGTTTCTCACCCCTCCACTTT. This codes for CASSLGFSPLHF. The chain has TRBV5-4 and TRBJ1-6; D uncertain. V gave up 0 bases and J gave up 10 bases, with 5 bases separating them. CDR3 size: 12 residues. Germline assignment: CDR1 SGHNT and CDR2 YYREEE (reference sequence).

In its sample, this clonotype was seen many times. J is TRBJ2-5 and V is TRBV27; 7 bases align to TRBD2. Per germline, CDR1 MNHEY and CDR2 SMNVEV (reference sequence). Trimming took 5 bases from V and 2 from J; bases not matched to a gene: 14. This CDR3 spans 17 amino acids. The CDR3 spells CASSPLTTSVLQETQYF. CDR3 nucleotides: TGTGCCAGCAGTCCGCTCACCACTAGCGTCCTTCAAGAGACCCAGTACTTC.

This clonotype came up many times. The chain combines TRBV12-3 or TRBV12-4 with TRBJ2-2; maybe TRBD1 (6 bases). V gave up 7 bases and J gave up 6 bases, with 15 bases separating them. The CDR3 totals 14 residues. This CDR3 is CASIWTASAGELFF. In DNA form, the CDR3 reads TGTGCCAGCATTTGGACAGCTTCAGCCGGGGAGCTGTTTTTT.

The gene calls are TRBV5-5 and TRBJ2-5, with D possibly matching TRBD1 (5 bases). Germline-derived CDR1 and CDR2 are SGHKS and YYEKEE (reference sequence). V dropped 7 bases and J dropped 4 bases, with 17 bases sitting between them. This CDR3 spans 14 amino acids. The CDR3 sequence is CASFPGKPGETQYF. CDR3 in DNA: TGTGCCAGCTTCCCAGGGAAGCCCGGAGAGACCCAGTACTTC.

In this sample, this clonotype turned up many times. V usage is TRBV24-1 and J usage is TRBJ1-5; D not certain. The V end was cut by 3 bases, the J end by 7 bases, with 6 bases between. The germline V gene has CDR1 KGHDR and CDR2 SFDVKD. The CDR3 spans 12 residues. The CDR3 reads CATSDQGQPQHF. DNA of the CDR3: TGTGCCACCAGTGATCAAGGCCAGCCCCAGCATTTT.

At least ten counts were recorded for this clonotype. The J gene is TRBJ1-2, the V gene TRBV2; 7 bases are shared with TRBD1. Germline loops: CDR1 SNHLY, CDR2 FYNNEI. The CDR3 length is 15 residues. The J segment lost 8 bases and the V segment lost 4 bases, leaving 13 bases of the junction unmatched. DNA for the CDR3: TGTGCCAGCAGTGGTACAGGGGAGAGGGTCCTAGGCTACACCTTC. It is translated as CASSGTGERVLGYTF.

This clonotype was recorded a few times. The rearrangement joins TRBV6-1 to TRBJ2-7, with 8 nucleotides matching TRBD2. CDR1 is MNHNS, CDR2 SASEGT, per germline. V lost 6 bases and J lost 5; bases outside the gene matches: 6. The CDR3 is made up of 13 amino acids. The CDR3: CASRLSGGNEQYF. The DNA for the CDR3 is TGTGCCAGCAGACTTTCGGGGGGGAACGAGCAGTACTTC.